This entry lists 18 T cell receptor beta chains sequenced from one sample in a study of T cell responses to AZD1222 COVID-19 vaccine. TCRdb keeps only in-frame clones here, not all; method: immunoSEQ multiplex PCR. Among 200,000 to 250,000 clones listed, roughly 91% were seen once. Sequencing was performed on peripheral blood, taken on day 0 of MenACWY control vaccination. These receptors all come from an adult in good health.

This rearrangement joins TRBV5-6 to TRBJ2-3, with D unclear. The germline V gene has CDR1 SGHDT and CDR2 YYEEEE. Trimming pared 0 bases from V and 0 bases from J, leaving 11 bases between. CDR3 length: 16 amino acids. CDR3 nucleotide sequence: TGTGCCAGCAGCTTGGGGCGGACCACTAGCACAGATACGCAGTATTTT. It encodes CASSLGRTTSTDTQYF. The whole variable domain, remainder taken from reference TRBV5-6 and TRBJ2-3, is DAGVTQSPTHLIKTRGQQVTLRCSPKSGHDTVSWYQQALGQGPQFIFQYYEEEERQRGNFPDRFSGHQFPNYSSELNVNALLLGDSALYLCASSLGRTTSTDTQYFGPGTRLTVL.

The rearrangement uses TRBV6-5 and TRBJ1-1; TRBD1 agrees at 8 bases. The CDR3 loop spans 12 amino acids. V lost 4 bases to trimming and J lost 10 bases; unmatched junction nucleotides: 5. CDR1 MNHEY and CDR2 SVGAGI come from the germline V gene. The CDR3, as DNA: TGTGCCAGCAGTTTACGGACAGGGCGAGCTTTCTTT. Its translation is CASSLRTGRAFF.

CDR3 sequence: CASSPDRAGSPLHF. In DNA form, the CDR3 reads TGTGCCAGCTCACCTGACAGGGCAGGCTCACCCCTCCACTTT. The chain employs TRBV18 and TRBJ1-6; 7 nucleotides line up with TRBD1. Germline trimming cut 3 bases from V and 10 bases from J; bases unmatched to any gene: 6. Germline CDR1 is KGHSH and CDR2 is LQKENI. The CDR3 has 14 residues. The complete variable domain, with remaining parts taken from reference TRBV18 and TRBJ1-6, reads NAGVMQNPRHLVRRRGQEARLRCSPMKGHSHVYWYRQLPEEGLKFMVYLQKENIIDESGMPKERFSAEFPKEGPSILRIQQVVRGDSAAYFCASSPDRAGSPLHFGNGTRLTVT.

V gene TRBV5-1 combines with J gene TRBJ2-6; no firm D call. Trimming stripped 3 bases from V and 2 bases from J, with 6 bases between. This CDR3 contains 14 residues. CDR1 SGHRS and CDR2 YFSETQ come from the germline V gene. The CDR3 region is CASSSQTGANVLTF. The CDR3 nucleotides are TGCGCCAGCAGCTCCCAAACTGGGGCCAACGTCCTGACTTTC.

V and J are TRBV24-1 and TRBJ2-1; D could derive from TRBD1 or TRBD2 (5 bases each). The CDR3 covers 11 residues. The germline gives CDR1 KGHDR, CDR2 SFDVKD. Trimming cost V 6 bases and J 7 bases, with 6 bases left between them. CDR3 nucleotides: TGTGCCACCAGTTGGGGGAATGAGCAGTTCTTC. Its translation is CATSWGNEQFF.

V usage is TRBV2 and J usage is TRBJ2-7; 8 bases line up with TRBD1. In germline, CDR1 is SNHLY, CDR2 FYNNEI. V lost 8 bases to trimming and J lost 0 bases; unmatched junction nucleotides: 3. This CDR3 spans 13 amino acids. For the CDR3, the DNA is TGTGCCAGCCGGGGACAGGTCTCCTACGAGCAGTACTTC. This codes for CASRGQVSYEQYF.

The CDR3 nucleotides read TGTGCCAGCAGCCACGCGGGACAGGGTCGGTCCAACGAGCAGTACTTC. Translated, it gives CASSHAGQGRSNEQYF. The J gene is TRBJ2-7, the V gene TRBV7-9, with TRBD1 matching over 9 bases. CDR3 length: 16 amino acids. Per germline, CDR1 SEHNR and CDR2 FQNEAQ (reference sequence). J gave up 5 bases and V 5 bases, and 13 bases lay outside the gene matches. The variable domain in full, with the rest retrieved from reference TRBV7-9 and TRBJ2-7, is DTGVSQNPRHKITKRGQNVTFRCDPISEHNRLYWYRQTLGQGPEFLTYFQNEAQLEKSRLLSDRFSAERPKGSFSTLEIQRTEQGDSAMYLCASSHAGQGRSNEQYFGPGTRLTVT.

The chain has TRBV5-1 and TRBJ1-4; maybe TRBD1 (5 bases). V dropped 1 base and J dropped 5 bases, with 9 bases sitting between them. CDR1 SGHRS and CDR2 YFSETQ come from the germline V gene. The CDR3 spans 14 residues. The CDR3 coding sequence is TGCGCCAGCAGCTTGAACCAGGGAAATGAAAAACTGTTTTTT. This codes for CASSLNQGNEKLFF.

The V and J genes are TRBV7-6 and TRBJ1-6; a possible D gene is TRBD1 (6 bases). V lost 2 bases, J lost 8 bases, and 10 bases lay in between. CDR1 and CDR2 (germline): SGHVS, FNYEAQ. The CDR3 totals 14 residues. CDR3 in DNA: TGTGCCAGCAGCTTACCAGGGGCGGATTCACCCCTCCACTTT. Its protein is CASSLPGADSPLHF.

The chain employs TRBV2 and TRBJ1-2; D gene uncertain. Germline lookup yields CDR1 SNHLY and CDR2 FYNNEI. The ends were cut back, 2 bases at V and 8 bases at J, with 12 bases in the middle. This CDR3 is built from 13 residues. Written as DNA, the CDR3 is TGTGCCAGCAGTGAAATTGGCACGAACGGCTACACCTTC. It translates to CASSEIGTNGYTF.

This clone has a count of ten or more. The rearrangement uses TRBV12-5 and TRBJ2-7, with D tentatively TRBD1 (6 bases). Germline loops: CDR1 LGHNT, CDR2 FRNRAP. The CDR3 covers 13 residues. V lost 10 bases and J 3 bases, leaving 16 bases between the germline ends. The CDR3 sequence is CATTQGHLYEQYF. The CDR3 region has the DNA TGTGCTACAACCCAGGGACACCTCTACGAGCAGTACTTC.

This clone appeared a few times. The V gene is TRBV6-5, the J gene TRBJ1-2, with 7 bases fitting TRBD1. This CDR3 region has 12 residues. Germline V gene lookup returns CDR1 MNHEY and CDR2 SVGAGI. The J segment lost 7 bases and the V segment lost 6 bases, leaving 5 bases of the junction unmatched. This chain's CDR3 is CASRGTVRGYTF. CDR3 DNA: TGTGCCAGCAGGGGGACAGTCCGTGGCTACACCTTC.

The chain uses TRBV29-1 and TRBJ1-3; D ambiguous. V shed 4 bases and J shed 0 bases, with 10 bases lying between them. This CDR3 has 14 amino acids. Germline CDR1 reads SQVTM; CDR2 reads ANQGSEA. CDR3 nucleotides: TGCAGCGTTGTCTCACAGAGCTCTGGAAACACCATATATTTT. It is translated as CSVVSQSSGNTIYF.

CDR3 residues: CASSHATEAFF. For the CDR3, the DNA is TGCGCCAGCAGCCACGCCACTGAAGCTTTCTTT. This chain links TRBV4-1 with TRBJ1-1; D not resolved. CDR1 is MGHRA and CDR2 is YSYEKL in the germline V gene. This CDR3 has 11 residues. The germline V and J ends were trimmed by 3 bases and 4 bases, with 3 bases remaining between them.

This sequence joins TRBV29-1 and TRBJ2-2; 11 bases agree with TRBD2. CDR3 length: 17 residues. Germline-derived CDR1 and CDR2 are SQVTM and ANQGSEA. V dropped 6 bases and J dropped 7; count of bases not matched to a gene: 16. The CDR3 region is CSVSRGLAGGPSGELFF. The CDR3 DNA reads TGCAGCGTCTCAAGGGGCTTAGCGGGGGGGCCTAGCGGGGAGCTGTTTTTT.

The CDR3 region is CASSLKSKGLGTEAFF. Here the CDR3 DNA reads TGTGCCAGCAGCTTAAAATCTAAGGGACTGGGGACTGAAGCTTTCTTT. The chain links TRBV11-1 to TRBJ1-1; possibly TRBD1 for D (5 bases). The germline V gene encodes CDR1 SGHAT and CDR2 FQDESV (reference sequence). This CDR3 contains 16 residues. Trimming stripped 2 bases from V and 5 bases from J, with 18 bases between.

This clone has only a few counts. The chain joins TRBV27 to TRBJ1-4; 12 positions match TRBD1. The germline V gene encodes CDR1 MNHEY and CDR2 SMNVEV (reference sequence). V lost 0 bases and J lost 6; bases outside the gene matches: 2. The CDR3 is 16 residues long. The CDR3: CASSLSGTGGDEKLFF. The CDR3 nucleotides read TGTGCCAGCAGTTTATCGGGGACAGGGGGCGATGAAAAACTGTTTTTT.

The J gene is TRBJ1-2, the V gene TRBV2; D might be TRBD1 (5 bases). The CDR3 sequence is 13 residues long. V lost 6 bases and J 4 bases, leaving 12 bases between the germline ends. Germline CDR1 and CDR2: SNHLY and FYNNEI. The CDR3 here is CASSLTELYGYTF. The CDR3 DNA reads as TGTGCCAGCAGCCTGACAGAACTCTATGGCTACACCTTC.